This T cell receptor beta chain derives from a study of blood T cell repertoires in COVID-19 (dated by TCRdb to the early 2020s). With regard to the full study: Collaborator samples came from the United States, Italy and Spain and covered acute and convalescent phases of COVID-19. The material from the prospective study consisted of cDNA or gDNA derived from T cells, B-cell-depleted T cells, or PBMCs. The dataset comprised deeply sampled blood TCRbeta repertoires from subjects exposed to, actively infected with, or recovered from COVID-19. The repertoires were made available in a free public database intended to serve as a resource for research on the immune response to SARS-CoV-2. Samples were obtained from the ongoing ImmuneRACE study (first 160 participants) and from 1,200 or so subjects provided by 6 global collaborators. Nearly every sample came with metadata listing a de-identified subject ID, COVID-19 status, age in years and sex. Where available, HLA class I and class II types were taken from metadata supplied by the sample provider and were not determined by assay-based typing.

Points on this clone: What this receptor recognizes is not known. No base qualities exist here, and no much larger clone lies one base off it.

Overall results and qualifications from the work: The amount of clinical and demographic metadata varied by source and participant and was provided uncurated.

TCRbeta CDR3 regions were amplified from genomic DNA using the immunoSEQ Assay, a bias-controlled multiplex PCR. In the paper's pipeline: The number of nucleated cells in each sample was estimated from the amplification of reference gene primers within the assay. To quantify the absolute abundance of each unique TCRbeta CDR3 rearrangement, sequence reads were collapsed and filtered. For each sample, productive Simpson clonality was calculated as the square root of Simpson's diversity index over productive rearrangements. TCRdb provides this immuneACCESS table in a form limited to in-frame rearrangements. Some clones are lacking; in checked studies, under half of them reflect an unresolved V gene, and why the rest are absent is not known. V, J and clone size are taken as reported in that table, and D and trimming were inferred from the DNA itself. The sample data list some 14,000 clones, and 90% of these were observed just once. The top ten clonotypes cover about 8% of the sample.

Collaborating institutions collected whole blood in K2EDTA tubes following their own protocols. For TCRbeta analysis, collaborators shipped samples in one of three forms: frozen whole blood, isolated PBMCs, or DNA extracted from either of those sample types. Based on the germline V gene (reference sequence), the CDR1 and CDR2 sequences are MNHEY and SMNVEV. Taken from cysteine to phenylalanine, the CDR3 has 17 residues. Only CDR3 DNA is held: 51 bases, read in frame from base 1. Compared with germline, V lacks 4 bases and J lacks 6 bases; bases without a gene match: 10. The TCR sequence derives from a human donor in a cohort sampled during active COVID-19. Source material: peripheral blood. The rearranged segments are TRBV27 and TRBJ1-6, with 9 bases in between that match TRBD1. The CDR3 region: CASSSRGQGRFNSPLHF. The sequenced DNA: TGTGCCAGCAGTTCAAGGGGACAGGGAAGATTTAATTCACCCCTCCACTTT.